This TCR beta chain was recorded in a study of blood T cell repertoires in COVID-19. As for the study in general: From T cells, B-cell-depleted T cells, or PBMCs came the material, which was cDNA or gDNA.

This clone appeared a single time. Germline lookup yields CDR1 SNHLY and CDR2 FYNNEI. The CDR3 extends over 13 amino acids. Trimming shortened V by 6 bases and J by 4 bases, and 10 bases separated the two germline ends. In Seattle, patients joined the study during active infection and were tracked longitudinally. In the original processing: Amplification from reference gene primers served as the basis for estimated nucleated cell counts. Using immunoSEQ multiplex PCR, the repertoire was profiled, and TCRdb retains in-frame clones only, with some absent. The D gene and trimming were derived from the DNA, and the V and J assignments and clone size from that table. The repertoire has 130,000 to 150,000 clones, over 75% of them found once; the top ten carry under 15%.

The TCR sequence derives from a man between 18 and 29 years old with COVID-19, enrolled during active disease. This chain connects TRBV2 to TRBJ1-5, with a weak D call TRBD1 (5 bases). Sequencing was carried out using peripheral blood. The CDR3 sequence: CASRIRGNQPQHF. CDR3 coding DNA: TGTGCCAGCAGGATAAGGGGAAATCAGCCCCAGCATTTT.